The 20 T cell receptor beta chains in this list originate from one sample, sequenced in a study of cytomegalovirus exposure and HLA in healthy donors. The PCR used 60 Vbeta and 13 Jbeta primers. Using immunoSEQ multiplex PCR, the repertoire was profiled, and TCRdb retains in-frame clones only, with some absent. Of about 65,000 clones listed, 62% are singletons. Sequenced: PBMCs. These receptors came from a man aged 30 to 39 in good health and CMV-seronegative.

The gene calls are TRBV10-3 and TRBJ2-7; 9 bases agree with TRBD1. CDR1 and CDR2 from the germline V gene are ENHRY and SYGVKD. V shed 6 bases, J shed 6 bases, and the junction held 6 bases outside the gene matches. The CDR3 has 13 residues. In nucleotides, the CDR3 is TGTGCCATCAGCCCGGGACAGGGATCCGAGCAGTACTTC. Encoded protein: CAISPGQGSEQYF.

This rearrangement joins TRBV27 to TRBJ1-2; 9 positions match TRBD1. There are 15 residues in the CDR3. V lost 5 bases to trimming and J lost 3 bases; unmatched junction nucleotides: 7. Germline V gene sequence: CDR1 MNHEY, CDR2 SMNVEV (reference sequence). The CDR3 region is CASSRRTGEHYGYTF. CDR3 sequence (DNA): TGTGCCAGCAGTCGACGGACAGGGGAGCACTATGGCTACACCTTC.

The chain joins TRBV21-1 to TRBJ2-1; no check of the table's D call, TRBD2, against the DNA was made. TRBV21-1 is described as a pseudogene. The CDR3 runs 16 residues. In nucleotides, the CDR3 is TGTGCCAGCAGCAAGGGGATCGGACTAGCCTACAATGAGCAGTTCTTC. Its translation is CASSKGIGLAYNEQFF.

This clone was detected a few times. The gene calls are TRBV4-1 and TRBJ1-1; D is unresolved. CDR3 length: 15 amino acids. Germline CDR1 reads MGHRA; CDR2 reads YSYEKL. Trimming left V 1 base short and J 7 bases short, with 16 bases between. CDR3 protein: CASSQGAGTTDEAFF. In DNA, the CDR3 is TGCGCCAGCAGCCAAGGGGCAGGCACGACGGATGAAGCTTTCTTT.

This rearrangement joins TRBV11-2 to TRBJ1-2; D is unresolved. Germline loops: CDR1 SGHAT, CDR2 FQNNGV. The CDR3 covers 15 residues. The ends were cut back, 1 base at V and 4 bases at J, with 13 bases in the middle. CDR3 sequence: CASSLGSGGFYGYTF. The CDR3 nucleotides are TGTGCCAGCAGCTTAGGATCCGGAGGATTCTATGGCTACACCTTC.

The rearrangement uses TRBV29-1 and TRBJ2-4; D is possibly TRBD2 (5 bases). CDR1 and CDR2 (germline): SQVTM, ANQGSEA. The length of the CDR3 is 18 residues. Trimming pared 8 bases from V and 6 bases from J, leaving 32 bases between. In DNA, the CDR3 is TGCAGCCCCCGAGGGTATACGGCCATTCCGGTAACTGGAAACATTCAGTACTTC. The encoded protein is CSPRGYTAIPVTGNIQYF.

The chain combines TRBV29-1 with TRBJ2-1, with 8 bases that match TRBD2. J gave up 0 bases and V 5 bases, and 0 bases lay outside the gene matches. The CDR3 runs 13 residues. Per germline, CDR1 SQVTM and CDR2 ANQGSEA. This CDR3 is CSVSGSSYNEQFF. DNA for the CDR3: TGCAGCGTTAGCGGGAGCTCCTACAATGAGCAGTTCTTC.

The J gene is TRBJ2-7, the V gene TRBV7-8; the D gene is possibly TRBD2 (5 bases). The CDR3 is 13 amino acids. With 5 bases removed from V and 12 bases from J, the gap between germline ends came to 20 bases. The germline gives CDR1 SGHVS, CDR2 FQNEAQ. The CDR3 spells CASSQYSPGSPYF. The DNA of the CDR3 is TGTGCCAGCAGCCAATATTCCCCGGGGAGTCCGTACTTC.

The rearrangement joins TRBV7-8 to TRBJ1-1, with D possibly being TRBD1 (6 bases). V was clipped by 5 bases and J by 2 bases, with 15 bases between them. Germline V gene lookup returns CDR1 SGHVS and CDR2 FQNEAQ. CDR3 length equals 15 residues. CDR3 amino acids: CASSVTGMVNTEAFF. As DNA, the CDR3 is TGTGCCAGCAGCGTCACAGGGATGGTTAACACTGAAGCTTTCTTT.

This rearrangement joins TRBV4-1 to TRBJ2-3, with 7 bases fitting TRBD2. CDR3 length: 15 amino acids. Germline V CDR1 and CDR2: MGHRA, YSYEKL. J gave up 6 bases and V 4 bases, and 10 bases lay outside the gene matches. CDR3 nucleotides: TGCGCCAGCAGCCCCTTCGGACTAGGCGCGGATACGCAGTATTTT. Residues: CASSPFGLGADTQYF.

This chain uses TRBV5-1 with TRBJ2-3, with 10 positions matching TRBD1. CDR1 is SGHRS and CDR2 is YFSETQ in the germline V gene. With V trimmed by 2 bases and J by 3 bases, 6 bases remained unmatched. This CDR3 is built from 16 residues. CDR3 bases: TGCGCCAGCAGCTTACTACCGGGACAGGGGACAGATACGCAGTATTTT. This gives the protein CASSLLPGQGTDTQYF.

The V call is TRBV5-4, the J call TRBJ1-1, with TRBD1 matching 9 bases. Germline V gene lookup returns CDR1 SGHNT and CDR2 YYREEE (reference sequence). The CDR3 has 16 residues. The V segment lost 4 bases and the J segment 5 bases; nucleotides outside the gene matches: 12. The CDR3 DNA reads TGTGCCAGCAGCGTTGGCGGTCGGACAGGGGTAACTGAAGCTTTCTTT. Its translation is CASSVGGRTGVTEAFF. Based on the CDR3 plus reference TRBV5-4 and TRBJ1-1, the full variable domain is ETGVTQSPTHLIKTRGQQVTLRCSSQSGHNTVSWYQQALGQGPQFIFQYYREEENGRGNFPPRFSGLQFPNYSSELNVNALELDDSALYLCASSVGGRTGVTEAFFGQGTRLTVV.

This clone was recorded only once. The CDR3 DNA reads as TGTGCCAGCAGCCAAGATCTCAGGACAGGGGGCAAGTATGGCTACACCTTC. Translation: CASSQDLRTGGKYGYTF. The chain combines TRBV4-2 with TRBJ1-2; the match to TRBD1 covers 11 bases. The CDR3 extends over 17 amino acids. J lost 5 bases, V lost 0 bases, and 8 bases had no gene match. Germline V gene sequence: CDR1 LGHNA, CDR2 YNFKEQ.

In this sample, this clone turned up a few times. CDR3 in DNA: TGCGCCAGCAGCTGGACGGGTACAGGGGTGGCGTTCTACGAGCAGTACTTC. Protein: CASSWTGTGVAFYEQYF. The chain couples TRBV5-1 to TRBJ2-7; 7 nucleotides match TRBD1. Germline assignment: CDR1 SGHRS and CDR2 YFSETQ. V shed 3 bases, J shed 3 bases, and the junction held 15 bases outside the gene matches. The CDR3 is 17 residues long.

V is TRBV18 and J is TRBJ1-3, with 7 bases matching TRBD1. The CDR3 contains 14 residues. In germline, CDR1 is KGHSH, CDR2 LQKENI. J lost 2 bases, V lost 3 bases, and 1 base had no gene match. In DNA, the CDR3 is TGTGCCAGCTCACCCGGGACAGCTGGAAACACCATATATTTT. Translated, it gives CASSPGTAGNTIYF.

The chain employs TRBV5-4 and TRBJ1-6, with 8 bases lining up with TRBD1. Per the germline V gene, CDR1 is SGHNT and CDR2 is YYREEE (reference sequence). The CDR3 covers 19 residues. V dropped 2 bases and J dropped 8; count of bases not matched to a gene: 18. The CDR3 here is CASSLLRTGRQGKDSPLHF. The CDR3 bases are TGTGCCAGCAGCTTACTTAGGACAGGGAGGCAAGGAAAGGATTCACCCCTCCACTTT.

In DNA form, the CDR3 reads TGTGCCAGCAGCTTGTCGGGAGGGACTGGTGGCTACACCTTC. Its protein is CASSLSGGTGGYTF. This rearrangement joins TRBV7-6 to TRBJ1-2; D possibly corresponds to TRBD1 (5 bases). Trimming removed 3 bases at V and 7 bases at J, with 15 bases between. Germline CDR1 SGHVS, CDR2 FNYEAQ. The length of the CDR3 is 14 residues.

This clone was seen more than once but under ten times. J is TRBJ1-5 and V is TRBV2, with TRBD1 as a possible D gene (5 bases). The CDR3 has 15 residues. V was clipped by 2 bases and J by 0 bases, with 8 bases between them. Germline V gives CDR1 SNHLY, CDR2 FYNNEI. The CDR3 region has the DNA TGTGCCAGCAGTGAACAGGGAAATAGCAATCAGCCCCAGCATTTT. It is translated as CASSEQGNSNQPQHF.

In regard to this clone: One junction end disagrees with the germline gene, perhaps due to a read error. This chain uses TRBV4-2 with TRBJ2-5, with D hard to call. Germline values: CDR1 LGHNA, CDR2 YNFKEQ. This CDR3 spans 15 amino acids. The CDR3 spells CASSQDPARREAQYF. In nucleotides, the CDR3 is TGTGCCAGCAGCCAAGACCCCGCTAGAAGAGAGGCCCAGTACTTC.

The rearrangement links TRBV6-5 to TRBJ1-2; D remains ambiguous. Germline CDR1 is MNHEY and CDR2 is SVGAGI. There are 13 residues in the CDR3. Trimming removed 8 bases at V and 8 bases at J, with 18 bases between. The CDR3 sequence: CASRNGEQGGYTF. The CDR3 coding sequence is TGTGCCAGCCGTAACGGGGAACAAGGGGGCTACACCTTC.